This T cell receptor (beta chain) derives from a study of blood T cell repertoires in COVID-19. As for the study in general: From T cells, B-cell-depleted T cells, or PBMCs came the material, which was cDNA or gDNA.

Data came from immunoSEQ multiplex PCR; TCRdb stores just in-frame clones and leaves some out. Among about 260,000 clones, approximately 84% were seen once, and the ten largest hold around 1.8%. The V and J ends lost 3 bases and 2 bases, in that order; junction bases with no gene match: 6. The V gene's germline CDR1 is SGHNT and CDR2 YENEEA. The CDR3 extends over 17 amino acids. Material: peripheral blood. This receptor was identified in a woman of 80 years or more with acute or convalescent COVID-19. V usage is TRBV11-3 and J usage is TRBJ2-3, with 12 positions matching TRBD2. The CDR3 DNA reads as TGTGCCAGCAGCTTGTCTAGCGGGGGGGCTCTCACAGATACGCAGTATTTT. This gives the protein CASSLSSGGALTDTQYF.